This TCR beta chain stems from a study of T cells in Graves' hyperthyroidism and ophthalmopathy. This clonotype has ten or more counts. Antigen: not known. Exclusion of patients followed from uncontrolled infection, other autoimmune disease, pregnancy or lactation. This CDR3 region has 13 residues. V gave up 0 bases and J gave up 7 bases; unmatched junction bases: 2. Overall study findings and caveats: Most expanded thyroid clonotypes above 0.001 recurred in blood. Using 13 V-J features, a model discriminated ophthalmopathy from stable hyperthyroidism. Onset of ophthalmopathy came a median approximately 6.9 months after the model predicted it.

TCR beta CDR3 sequences were amplified from RNA transcripts. The HTBI set primed first-round TCR CDR3 RT-PCR. One entry per CDR3 protein results from TCRdb running MiXCR on the multiplex PCR reads. This sample carries under 350,000 distinct CDR3 sequences, less than 30% of them seen once, and the ten largest clones take about 30%. Material: blood. The sequence was collected from a man aged 35-49 years with Graves' hyperthyroidism that later progressed to Graves' ophthalmopathy. J is TRBJ1-2 and V is TRBV12-3 or TRBV12-4; 7 nucleotides agree with TRBD1. The chain's CDR3 is CASSLAQGVGYTF. Written as DNA, the CDR3 is TGTGCCAGCAGTTTAGCGCAGGGGGTTGGCTACACCTTC.